The 27 T cell receptor beta chains below come from one sample, sequenced in a study of cytomegalovirus exposure and HLA in healthy donors. Use of 60 Vbeta and 13 Jbeta primers characterized the PCR. Data came from immunoSEQ multiplex PCR; TCRdb stores just in-frame clones and leaves some out. The repertoire holds around 140,000 clones, with 66% as singletons. Sequencing used PBMCs. The receptors shown here come from a woman aged 55 to 70 in good health and CMV-seronegative.

This clone was picked up a small number of times. The chain joins TRBV5-1 to TRBJ2-2, with 7 bases matching TRBD2. Germline trimming cut 6 bases from V and 4 bases from J; bases unmatched to any gene: 6. CDR3 length equals 14 residues. Germline values: CDR1 SGHRS, CDR2 YFSETQ. In nucleotides, the CDR3 is TGCGCCAGCAAACCCGGACTAGGCACCGGGGAGCTGTTTTTT. As protein: CASKPGLGTGELFF.

This chain uses TRBV7-9 with TRBJ2-3, with D perhaps matching TRBD1 (6 bases). The CDR3 consists of 13 residues. Trimming pared 4 bases from V and 6 bases from J, leaving 11 bases between. Germline V gene data show CDR1 as SEHNR and CDR2 as FQNEAQ (reference sequence). The CDR3: CASSSGQIDTQYF. CDR3 sequence (DNA): TGTGCCAGCAGCTCCGGACAGATCGATACGCAGTATTTT. The whole variable domain, remainder taken from reference TRBV7-9 and TRBJ2-3, is DTGVSQNPRHKITKRGQNVTFRCDPISEHNRLYWYRQTLGQGPEFLTYFQNEAQLEKSRLLSDRFSAERPKGSFSTLEIQRTEQGDSAMYLCASSSGQIDTQYFGPGTRLTVL.

This chain links TRBV7-3 with TRBJ1-1; D gene ambiguous. Germline V gene data show CDR1 as SGHTA and CDR2 as FQGTGA. The V gene lost 2 bases and the J gene lost 3 bases, with 13 bases spanning the gap. This CDR3 is 15 amino acids long. This CDR3 is CASSLSGSRYTEAFF. Written as DNA, the CDR3 is TGTGCCAGCAGCTTATCGGGGAGTAGGTACACTGAAGCTTTCTTT.

This clone appeared a few times. Sequence at one end of the junction differs from germline and may be a read error. This sequence joins TRBV7-9 and TRBJ2-2; D is possibly TRBD1 (6 bases). CDR3 length: 12 amino acids. Germline V lookup: CDR1 SEHNR, CDR2 FQNEAQ (reference sequence). Here the CDR3 reads CASSFKPGQLIF. The CDR3 DNA sequence: TGTGCCAGCAGCTTTAAACCGGGACAACTTATTTTT.

This clone has only one observation. This chain connects TRBV4-3 to TRBJ1-2, with D perhaps matching TRBD1 (5 bases). Germline assignment: CDR1 LGHNA and CDR2 YSLEER. The V and J ends lost 1 base and 8 bases respectively, with 17 bases between them. CDR3 length: 15 residues. Here the CDR3 reads CASSQGGVARVGYTF. The CDR3 DNA reads TGCGCCAGCAGCCAAGGGGGGGTCGCGCGGGTCGGCTACACCTTC.

V is TRBV7-2 and J is TRBJ1-2; no firm D call. Per germline, CDR1 SGHTA and CDR2 FQGNSA. This CDR3 has 13 amino acids. Between the trimmed V and J ends, which lost 5 bases and 5 bases, there was a span of 12 bases. Here the CDR3 reads CASSPSGSYGYTF. CDR3 nucleotide sequence: TGTGCCAGCAGCCCATCCGGTTCGTATGGCTACACCTTC.

CDR3 sequence: CASSERASGGGEQFF. The DNA for the CDR3 is TGTGCCAGCAGTGAAAGGGCTAGCGGGGGGGGTGAGCAGTTCTTC. The J gene is TRBJ2-1, the V gene TRBV6-1, with 12 nucleotides matching TRBD2. This CDR3 is built from 15 residues. Germline-derived CDR1 and CDR2 are MNHNS and SASEGT. Losses at the gene ends were 2 bases for V and 9 bases for J; bases not matched to a gene: 5.

The CDR3: CASKGSGTANEKLFF. As DNA, the CDR3 is TGTGCCAGTAAGGGCTCCGGGACAGCTAATGAAAAACTGTTTTTT. The chain links TRBV19 to TRBJ1-4; 7 bases align to TRBD1. Germline loops: CDR1 LNHDA, CDR2 SQIVND (reference sequence). This CDR3 is built from 15 residues. Germline trimming cut 7 bases from V and 3 bases from J; bases unmatched to any gene: 8.

The rearrangement joins TRBV9 to TRBJ2-3, with 9 bases identical to TRBD2. Germline V lookup: CDR1 SGDLS, CDR2 YYNGEE. With V trimmed by 4 bases and J by 1 base, 4 bases remained unmatched. CDR3 size: 15 residues. The CDR3 here is CASSPRLAGTDTQYF. In DNA form, the CDR3 reads TGTGCCAGCAGCCCCCGACTAGCGGGCACAGATACGCAGTATTTT.

The chain couples TRBV9 to TRBJ1-5; 10 bases match TRBD1. Germline CDR1 SGDLS, CDR2 YYNGEE. The CDR3 totals 15 residues. With 3 bases clipped from V and 7 bases from J, the junction kept 7 bases outside the gene matches. For the CDR3, the DNA is TGTGCCAGCAGCGCTGGGGGGACAGGGGTCCAGCCCCAGCATTTT. Translation: CASSAGGTGVQPQHF.

V is TRBV6-1 and J is TRBJ2-3; 7 nucleotides match TRBD2. V shed 4 bases and J 4 bases; nucleotides not matched to a gene: 2. The CDR3 length is 13 residues. The germline CDR1 and CDR2 sequences are MNHNS and SASEGT. Written as DNA, the CDR3 is TGTGCCAGCAGTGGGACTAGGCCAGATACGCAGTATTTT. Translating it yields CASSGTRPDTQYF.

V gene TRBV7-8 combines with J gene TRBJ2-7; 15 bases match TRBD2. Germline V CDR1 and CDR2: SGHVS, FQNEAQ. V trimming: 5 bases; J trimming: 1 base; junction bases outside the gene matches: 3. This CDR3 has 16 amino acids. CDR3 sequence: CASSGTSGGSSYEQYF. DNA for the CDR3: TGTGCCAGCAGCGGGACTAGCGGGGGGTCGTCCTACGAGCAGTACTTC.

The gene calls are TRBV12-5 and TRBJ2-2, with TRBD1 matching over 11 bases. CDR1 and CDR2 from the germline V gene are LGHNT and FRNRAP. The CDR3 is 16 amino acids. V gave up 1 base and J gave up 7 bases; unmatched junction bases: 5. The CDR3 is CASGLGRDRGVGELFF. Written as DNA, the CDR3 is TGTGCTAGTGGTTTGGGCCGGGACAGGGGGGTCGGGGAGCTGTTTTTT.

The chain uses TRBV28 and TRBJ2-2, with TRBD1 matching over 8 bases. V was clipped by 4 bases and J by 6 bases; unmatched bases: 7. The germline CDR1 and CDR2 sequences are MDHEN and SYDVKM. This CDR3 comprises 15 residues. The CDR3 loop reads CASSWGQVGSGELFF. CDR3 sequence (DNA): TGTGCCAGCAGTTGGGGACAGGTTGGGTCCGGGGAGCTGTTTTTT.

This rearrangement joins TRBV14 to TRBJ2-3, with 11 bases aligning to TRBD2. V shed 0 bases, J shed 0 bases, and the junction held 8 bases outside the gene matches. The germline gives CDR1 SGHDN, CDR2 FVKESK. CDR3 length: 19 amino acids. The CDR3 reads CASSQDLRTSGLSTDTQYF. The CDR3 bases are TGTGCCAGCAGCCAAGATCTTCGGACTAGCGGGCTGAGCACAGATACGCAGTATTTT.

The chain joins TRBV28 to TRBJ2-7, with TRBD1 matching 9 bases. CDR1 MDHEN and CDR2 SYDVKM come from the germline V gene. J gave up 4 bases and V 7 bases, and 17 bases lay outside the gene matches. This CDR3 region has 17 residues. CDR3 loop: CASTFPHSGTGIYEQYF. Here the CDR3 DNA reads TGTGCCAGCACCTTTCCCCACAGCGGGACAGGGATATACGAGCAGTACTTC. The full variable domain, with the rest looked up from reference TRBV28 and TRBJ2-7, is DVKVTQSSRYLVKRTGEKVFLECVQDMDHENMFWYRQDPGLGLRLIYFSYDVKMKEKGDIPEGYSVSREKKERFSLILESASTNQTSMYLCASTFPHSGTGIYEQYFGPGTRLTVT.

This sequence joins TRBV6-4 and TRBJ2-2, with D unresolved. This CDR3 has 13 amino acids. The V and J ends lost 2 bases and 1 base respectively, with 2 bases between them. Germline CDR1 reads MRHNA; CDR2 reads SNTAGT. The CDR3, as DNA: TGTGCCAGCAGTGACCGGAACACCGGGGAGCTGTTTTTT. Its translation is CASSDRNTGELFF.

CDR3 nucleotide sequence: TGCGCCAGCAGCTTACAGGGGGCCCTCCAAGAGACCCAGTACTTC. As protein: CASSLQGALQETQYF. This chain links TRBV5-1 with TRBJ2-5; 9 bases align to TRBD1. V lost 2 bases to trimming and J lost 1 base; unmatched junction nucleotides: 3. Germline values: CDR1 SGHRS, CDR2 YFSETQ. The CDR3 sequence is 15 residues long.

This rearrangement joins TRBV11-2 to TRBJ2-5, with TRBD2 matching 8 bases. The CDR3 loop spans 16 amino acids. With V trimmed by 2 bases and J by 1 base, 6 bases remained unmatched. In germline, CDR1 is SGHAT, CDR2 FQNNGV. This chain's CDR3 is CASSLKLAGGQETQYF. As DNA, the CDR3 is TGTGCCAGCAGCTTAAAGCTAGCGGGCGGCCAAGAGACCCAGTACTTC.

J is TRBJ1-5 and V is TRBV28, with a tentative D call TRBD1 (6 bases). Trimming took 6 bases from V and 3 from J, leaving 12 bases between them. The CDR3 sequence is 14 residues long. Germline CDR1 is MDHEN and CDR2 is SYDVKM. DNA of the CDR3: TGTGCCAGCAGCCAACCAGGGGCCAATCAGCCCCAGCATTTT. Amino acids: CASSQPGANQPQHF. The complete variable domain, with remaining parts taken from reference TRBV28 and TRBJ1-5, reads DVKVTQSSRYLVKRTGEKVFLECVQDMDHENMFWYRQDPGLGLRLIYFSYDVKMKEKGDIPEGYSVSREKKERFSLILESASTNQTSMYLCASSQPGANQPQHFGDGTRLSIL.

The chain carries TRBV28 and TRBJ2-3, with TRBD1 matching 10 bases. Germline trimming cut 1 base from V and 1 base from J; bases unmatched to any gene: 2. Germline values: CDR1 MDHEN, CDR2 SYDVKM. This CDR3 contains 16 residues. The DNA of the CDR3 is TGTGCCAGCAGTTTATACGGGACAGGGGGCACAGATACGCAGTATTTT. This codes for CASSLYGTGGTDTQYF.

The chain is built from TRBV5-1 and TRBJ2-1, with 10 positions matching TRBD2. This CDR3 is 15 amino acids long. Germline CDR1 SGHRS, CDR2 YFSETQ. V lost 7 bases, J lost 6 bases, and 10 bases stayed unmatched. In DNA, the CDR3 is TGCGCCAGCCGTAGAAGCGGGAGGGTGAGCAATGAGCAGTTCTTC. It is translated as CASRRSGRVSNEQFF.

The chain has TRBV7-2 and TRBJ1-3; D gene ambiguous. The CDR3 covers 14 residues. With 2 bases removed from V and 0 bases from J, the gap between germline ends came to 5 bases. Germline CDR1 is SGHTA and CDR2 is FQGNSA. CDR3 region: CASSLLGSGNTIYF. CDR3 DNA sequence: TGTGCCAGCAGCTTACTCGGCTCTGGAAACACCATATATTTT. Combining the CDR3 with reference TRBV7-2 and TRBJ1-3 gives the whole variable domain GAGVSQSPSNKVTEKGKDVELRCDPISGHTALYWYRQSLGQGLEFLIYFQGNSAPDKSGLPSDRFSAERTGGSVSTLTIQRTQQEDSAVYLCASSLLGSGNTIYFGEGSWLTVV.

The rearrangement joins TRBV19 to TRBJ2-5, with TRBD2 matching 14 bases. CDR1 is LNHDA and CDR2 is SQIVND in the germline V gene (reference sequence). This CDR3 region has 18 residues. After removal of 3 bases from V and 2 bases from J, the junction contained 8 bases not matched to a gene. The CDR3 region is CASSMRGTSGSGQETQYF. CDR3 DNA: TGTGCCAGTAGTATGCGTGGGACTAGCGGGAGTGGGCAAGAGACCCAGTACTTC.

This chain links TRBV11-2 with TRBJ2-7; D gene unclear. The CDR3 extends over 13 amino acids. The ends were cut back, 2 bases at V and 4 bases at J, with 9 bases in the middle. Germline values: CDR1 SGHAT, CDR2 FQNNGV. This chain's CDR3 is CASSLRFGYEQYF. Here the CDR3 DNA reads TGTGCCAGCAGCTTAAGGTTCGGGTACGAGCAGTACTTC. Full variable domain (outside the CDR3, taken from reference TRBV11-2 and TRBJ2-7): EAGVAQSPRYKIIEKRQSVAFWCNPISGHATLYWYQQILGQGPKLLIQFQNNGVVDDSQLPKDRFSAERLKGVDSTLKIQPAKLEDSAVYLCASSLRFGYEQYFGPGTRLTVT.

The gene calls are TRBV4-2 and TRBJ1-5, with D possibly being TRBD1 (5 bases). In germline, CDR1 is LGHNA, CDR2 YNFKEQ. V lost 0 bases and J lost 2, with 8 bases in between. The length of the CDR3 is 15 residues. As DNA, the CDR3 is TGTGCCAGCAGCCAAGATTGGGGGGGCAATCAGCCCCAGCATTTT. Translating it yields CASSQDWGGNQPQHF.

V is TRBV11-3 and J is TRBJ1-1; D gene uncertain. The CDR3 extends over 13 amino acids. The ends were cut back, 5 bases at V and 5 bases at J, with 12 bases in the middle. The V gene's germline CDR1 is SGHNT and CDR2 YENEEA. The CDR3 sequence is CASSDGDRTEAFF. The CDR3 region has the DNA TGTGCCAGCAGCGACGGAGATAGGACTGAAGCTTTCTTT.